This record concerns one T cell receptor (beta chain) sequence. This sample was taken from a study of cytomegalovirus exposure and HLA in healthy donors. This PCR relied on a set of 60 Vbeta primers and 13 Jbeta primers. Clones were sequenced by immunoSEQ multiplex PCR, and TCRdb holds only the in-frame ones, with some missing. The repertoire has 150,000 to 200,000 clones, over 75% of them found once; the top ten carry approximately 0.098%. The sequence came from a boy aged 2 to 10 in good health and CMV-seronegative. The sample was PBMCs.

This CDR3 is CASSMTGGLSGYEQYF. CDR3 coding DNA: TGTGCCAGCAGTATGACAGGGGGCTTAAGTGGTTACGAGCAGTACTTC. This rearrangement joins TRBV27 to TRBJ2-7; 10 nucleotides align to TRBD1. This CDR3 comprises 16 residues. The V and J ends lost 5 bases and 4 bases, in that order; junction bases with no gene match: 11. Germline V gene lookup returns CDR1 MNHEY and CDR2 SMNVEV (reference sequence).